A single sample is the source of the 15 T cell receptor beta chains below, sequenced in a study of Graves' ophthalmopathy and Graves' hyperthyroidism. Beta-chain TCR CDR3 regions were amplified from RNA transcripts. RT-PCR was first run with HTBI primers, then multiplex PCR in a second round. TCRdb itself ran the multiplex PCR reads through MiXCR, one entry per CDR3 protein. The sample lists almost 750,000 distinct CDR3 sequences, roughly 41% seen once, with 44% in the top ten. Sequenced material: peripheral blood. The receptors originated from an adult man with Graves' ophthalmopathy.

V is TRBV20-1 and J is TRBJ1-1; 11 bases are shared with TRBD1. CDR1 is DFQATT and CDR2 is SNEGSKA in the germline V gene (reference sequence). The CDR3 covers 15 residues. V was pared by 6 bases and J by 4 bases, with 10 bases of the junction left unmatched. The CDR3 bases are TGCAGTGCAGAGGGGGGGGGACAGGGGGGCACTGAAGCTTTCTTT. As protein: CSAEGGGQGGTEAFF.

The J gene is TRBJ2-7, the V gene TRBV11-2; a possible D gene is TRBD1 (5 bases). Germline V gene data show CDR1 as SGHAT and CDR2 as FQNNGV. This CDR3 is 13 amino acids long. Trimming took 5 bases from V and 4 from J, leaving 12 bases between them. The CDR3 nucleotides read TGTGCCAGCAGCGCCTCCTCAGGGTACGAGCAGTACTTC. Translated, it gives CASSASSGYEQYF.

This clonotype has just a few counts. This sequence joins TRBV19 and TRBJ2-6; D is unresolved. This CDR3 contains 18 residues. V was clipped by 0 bases and J by 4 bases, with 16 bases between them. Germline CDR1 and CDR2: LNHDA and SQIVND (reference sequence). In DNA, the CDR3 is TGTGCCAGTAGTATAGACGCCCCCTTGCGGATCGGGGCCAACGTCCTGACTTTC. Translation gives CASSIDAPLRIGANVLTF.

This clonotype was picked up a small number of times. This sequence joins TRBV20-1 and TRBJ1-5, with D tentatively TRBD1 (6 bases). V was clipped by 3 bases and J by 4 bases, with 13 bases between them. Germline CDR1 is DFQATT and CDR2 is SNEGSKA (reference sequence). CDR3 length: 14 residues. Here the CDR3 reads CSASLGHTNQPQHF. In DNA form, the CDR3 reads TGCAGTGCTAGCCTGGGACATACAAATCAGCCCCAGCATTTT.

The chain has TRBV7-2 and TRBJ2-7; D possibly corresponds to TRBD1 (5 bases). The CDR3 covers 18 residues. V lost 2 bases to trimming and J lost 1 base, with 21 bases between them. Per the germline V gene, CDR1 is SGHTA and CDR2 is FQGNSA. CDR3: CASSLRFSSAGKSYEQYF. CDR3 DNA sequence: TGTGCCAGCAGCTTACGGTTTAGTTCGGCAGGGAAATCCTACGAGCAGTACTTC. The full variable domain, completed using reference TRBV7-2 and TRBJ2-7, is GAGVSQSPSNKVTEKGKDVELRCDPISGHTALYWYRQSLGQGLEFLIYFQGNSAPDKSGLPSDRFSAERTGGSVSTLTIQRTQQEDSAVYLCASSLRFSSAGKSYEQYFGPGTRLTVT.

This chain joins TRBV10-1 and TRBJ2-7; 9 bases align to TRBD1. Germline V gives CDR1 WNHNN, CDR2 SYGVQD (reference sequence). The CDR3 totals 15 residues. V was pared by 5 bases and J by 5 bases, with 10 bases of the junction left unmatched. In DNA form, the CDR3 reads TGCGCCAGCAGTCCCACCAGGGACAGGGACCACGAGCAGTACTTC. Translation: CASSPTRDRDHEQYF.

This clonotype was seen a few times. The V call is TRBV11-2, the J call TRBJ2-5; D remains ambiguous. V dropped 3 bases and J dropped 9 bases, with 8 bases sitting between them. Germline V gene data show CDR1 as SGHAT and CDR2 as FQNNGV. The CDR3 loop spans 11 amino acids. CDR3 protein: CASSFKRSQYF. In DNA, the CDR3 is TGTGCCAGCAGCTTTAAAAGGTCCCAGTACTTC.

Note on this clonotype: A junction boundary mismatches the germline segment, possibly from a read error. The chain couples TRBV10-3 to TRBJ2-7; 11 positions match TRBD1. Germline CDR1 reads ENHRY; CDR2 reads SYGVKD. CDR3 size: 15 residues. CDR3 sequence reads: CASSYRDRGLNEQYF. In DNA, the CDR3 is TGTGCCAGCAGTTATCGGGACAGGGGGTTGAACGAGCAGTACTTC.

The V gene is TRBV10-3, the J gene TRBJ1-4, with D possibly matching TRBD1 (6 bases). Germline values: CDR1 ENHRY, CDR2 SYGVKD. The CDR3 length is 15 residues. V gave up 10 bases and J gave up 0 bases, with 15 bases separating them. DNA of the CDR3: TGTGCCAGCAGAGGACAGAGTGCAACTAATGAAAAACTGTTTTTT. Translating it yields CASRGQSATNEKLFF.

The rearrangement uses TRBV7-9 and TRBJ2-7; either TRBD1 or TRBD2 may fit D (6 bases each). This CDR3 comprises 15 residues. Per germline, CDR1 SEHNR and CDR2 FQNEAQ (reference sequence). Trimming stripped 4 bases from V and 10 bases from J, with 23 bases between. CDR3: CASSSSGAPLWTQYF. The CDR3, as DNA: TGTGCCAGCAGCTCCTCGGGGGCCCCGCTCTGGACACAGTACTTC.

Only a few counts were recorded for this clonotype. DNA for the CDR3: TGCAGTGCCCCACCACGGCCCTCCTACGAGCAGTACTTC. Encoded protein: CSAPPRPSYEQYF. The J gene is TRBJ2-7, the V gene TRBV20-1, with unresolved D. The CDR3 has 13 residues. V was trimmed by 6 bases and J by 0 bases, leaving 12 bases between them. Germline V CDR1 and CDR2: DFQATT, SNEGSKA (reference sequence).

The CDR3: CASSGDMDLSLLHF. The CDR3 bases are TGTGCCAGCAGTGGGGACATGGATCTTTCGCTCCTCCACTTT. This chain connects TRBV2 to TRBJ1-6; D perhaps matches TRBD1 (6 bases). The V gene's germline CDR1 is SNHLY and CDR2 FYNNEI. The ends were cut back, 4 bases at V and 15 bases at J, with 19 bases in the middle. CDR3 length: 14 residues.

This clonotype was seen only a few times. The genes are TRBV7-2 and TRBJ2-5; perhaps TRBD1 as D (5 bases). Germline CDR1 is SGHTA and CDR2 is FQGNSA. There are 17 residues in the CDR3. Trimming removed 1 base at V and 5 bases at J, with 20 bases between. In DNA, the CDR3 is TGTGCCAGCAGCTTAGGGTTGGCTAGGGGCTTCAGGGAGACCCAGTACTTC. It yields the protein CASSLGLARGFRETQYF.

Points on this clonotype: Mismatch with germline at one junction end may stem from a read error. This chain links TRBV29-1 with TRBJ2-5; 11 bases map to TRBD1. Germline V gene data show CDR1 as SQVTM and CDR2 as ANQGSEA. The CDR3 is 9 residues long. DNA of the CDR3: TGCAGCGTGGGAGGGACAGGGGGTTTC. Protein: CSVGGTGGF.

This sequence joins TRBV2 and TRBJ1-2, with 7 bases identical to TRBD1. CDR3 length: 13 residues. CDR1 and CDR2 (germline): SNHLY, FYNNEI. After removal of 4 bases from V and 7 bases from J, the junction contained 6 bases not matched to a gene. The CDR3 DNA follows: TGTGCCAGCAGTGGAACGACAGGGCTTGGCTACACCTTC. Its translation: CASSGTTGLGYTF.